This T cell receptor beta chain derives from a study of blood T cell repertoires in COVID-19. Overall study: Samples of COVID-19 (acute and convalescent) were obtained from the United States, Italy and Spain. Sources were T cells, B-cell-depleted T cells, or PBMCs; the material itself was cDNA or gDNA.

In germline, CDR1 is WSHSY, CDR2 SAAADI. V was pared by 0 bases and J by 6 bases, with 9 bases between. This CDR3 has 14 amino acids. Libraries were prepared by immunoSEQ multiplex PCR; TCRdb keeps only in-frame clonotypes and omits some of them. The data hold 150,000 to 250,000 clones, with roughly 94% observed a single time. The genes are TRBV10-2 and TRBJ1-5, with no clear D. This clonotype was sampled from a man aged 25-45 years with COVID-19, enrolled during active disease. Sequenced: peripheral blood. The CDR3 DNA is TGCGCCAGCAGTGAGTCGAATAAAGCTCAGCCCCAGCATTTT. It specifies CASSESNKAQPQHF.